Each of the 8 T cell receptor beta chains below was sequenced from the same sample in a study of T-cell reconstitution after alpha-beta-depleted transplantation in children. Unique molecular identifiers were incorporated during preparation of the TCRbeta library. A single record per CDR3 protein comes from TCRdb applying MiXCR to the PCR reads. The repertoire includes about 540,000 distinct CDR3 sequences, approximately 20% of them detected once, and 2.5% to 3.5% sits in the top ten. The source was PBMCs from the stem cell graft donor, collected from the stem cell graft. The source of these receptors is a human donor who donated a stem cell graft to a child with acute lymphoblastic leukemia.

The V call is TRBV10-2, the J call TRBJ1-1; 11 bases line up with TRBD1. V lost 4 bases and J lost 1; bases outside the gene matches: 8. Germline V CDR1 and CDR2: WSHSY, SAAADI. The CDR3 is 17 residues long. The CDR3 coding sequence is TGCGCCAGCAGTGGGGGGACAGGGGGAAAAAGGAACACTGAAGCTTTCTTT. It translates to CASSGGTGGKRNTEAFF.

This clonotype was counted between two and nine times. The chain uses TRBV29-1 and TRBJ1-2, with D possibly TRBD1 on 6 matching bases. CDR3 length: 14 amino acids. Germline V gives CDR1 SQVTM, CDR2 ANQGSEA. V was cut by 1 base and J by 4 bases, with 13 bases left in between. CDR3 region: CSVEGKEGGYGYTF. DNA for the CDR3: TGCAGCGTTGAAGGGAAGGAGGGGGGCTATGGCTACACCTTC.

The sample holds a few counts of this clonotype. The chain joins TRBV5-1 to TRBJ2-1; no clear D. Trimming removed 0 bases at V and 9 bases at J, with 10 bases between. The length of the CDR3 is 13 residues. Germline V gene lookup returns CDR1 SGHRS and CDR2 YFSETQ. In nucleotides, the CDR3 is TGCGCCAGCAGCTTGGACTTCGTCAGTGAGCAGTTCTTC. It encodes CASSLDFVSEQFF.

The rearrangement joins TRBV5-1 to TRBJ1-2; TRBD1 aligns across 7 bases. V was pared by 3 bases and J by 0 bases, with 11 bases of the junction left unmatched. CDR3 length: 17 amino acids. The V gene's germline CDR1 is SGHRS and CDR2 YFSETQ. This CDR3 reads CASSYTRQGQSNYGYTF. CDR3 sequence (DNA): TGCGCCAGCAGCTACACACGACAGGGCCAATCTAACTATGGCTACACCTTC.

This clonotype was detected a few times. The chain joins TRBV12-3 or TRBV12-4 to TRBJ1-3; no clear D. This CDR3 has 13 amino acids. V lost 0 bases and J lost 2, with 2 bases in between. This CDR3 reads CASSLAPGNTIYF. The CDR3 DNA sequence: TGTGCCAGCAGTTTAGCTCCTGGAAACACCATATATTTT.

This clonotype was counted a few times. This chain connects TRBV6-5 to TRBJ2-2, with TRBD1 matching over 7 bases. Germline V gives CDR1 MNHEY, CDR2 SVGAGI. J was trimmed by 0 bases and V by 2 bases; bases with no gene match: 3. CDR3 size: 16 residues. The CDR3: CASSYGGTANTGELFF. As DNA, the CDR3 is TGTGCCAGCAGTTACGGTGGGACAGCGAACACCGGGGAGCTGTTTTTT.

The chain couples TRBV5-1 to TRBJ2-2; 8 bases fit TRBD1. Trimming took 3 bases from V and 6 from J; bases not matched to a gene: 10. This CDR3 comprises 16 residues. The germline gives CDR1 SGHRS, CDR2 YFSETQ. The CDR3 DNA follows: TGCGCCAGCAGCTCGCGGACAGGGCGTTTGGCCGGGGAGCTGTTTTTT. Translated: CASSSRTGRLAGELFF.

This clonotype showed up just a few times. V usage is TRBV7-3 and J usage is TRBJ2-2; 7 nucleotides agree with TRBD1. The CDR3 covers 14 residues. V was pared by 7 bases and J by 4 bases, with 6 bases of the junction left unmatched. Germline lookup yields CDR1 SGHTA and CDR2 FQGTGA. CDR3 amino acids: CASTTGSPTGELFF. The CDR3 region has the DNA TGTGCCAGCACGACAGGGTCGCCCACCGGGGAGCTGTTTTTT.